One and the same sample provided the 9 T cell receptor beta chains below, sequenced in a study of identifying expanded T cells in peripheral blood. The protocol was immunoSEQ multiplex PCR, while the TCRdb copy is restricted to in-frame clones and leaves out a portion. This sample has 100,000 or so clones, with around 88% found just once. The sample taken for sequencing was blood. These receptors originate from a person aged 18 to 75 in good health.

This clone has just a few counts. The V and J genes are TRBV7-3 and TRBJ1-6, with a weak D call TRBD1 (6 bases). CDR1 is SGHTA, CDR2 FQGTGA, per germline. V lost 5 bases and J lost 1, with 6 bases in between. The CDR3 sequence is 14 residues long. DNA of the CDR3: TGTGCCAGCAGCCAGGGGTCCTATAATTCACCCCTCCACTTT. Translated, it gives CASSQGSYNSPLHF.

This chain uses TRBV7-3 with TRBJ1-1, with 9 bases lining up with TRBD1. J lost 7 bases, V lost 6 bases, and 12 bases had no gene match. From germline, CDR1 is SGHTA and CDR2 FQGTGA. The CDR3 totals 15 residues. The CDR3 is CASRLDRGRENEAFF. Written as DNA, the CDR3 is TGTGCCAGCAGACTCGACAGGGGGAGGGAAAATGAAGCTTTCTTT. The full variable domain, completed using reference TRBV7-3 and TRBJ1-1, is GAGVSQTPSNKVTEKGKYVELRCDPISGHTALYWYRQSLGQGPEFLIYFQGTGAADDSGLPNDRFFAVRPEGSVSTLKIQRTERGDSAVYLCASRLDRGRENEAFFGQGTRLTVV.

Notes on this clone: Mismatch with germline at one junction end may stem from a read error. The chain recombines TRBV6-5 with TRBJ1-6; a possible D gene is TRBD1 (5 bases). Per the germline V gene, CDR1 is MNHEY and CDR2 is SVGAGI. The length of the CDR3 is 16 residues. The CDR3 here is CASSFTEGTYNSPLHF. CDR3 bases: TGTGCCAGTAGTTTCACCGAGGGGACCTATAATTCACCCCTCCACTTT.

The chain uses TRBV13 and TRBJ2-7; 7 bases match TRBD1. V lost 3 bases to trimming and J lost 2 bases; unmatched junction nucleotides: 28. This CDR3 spans 22 amino acids. Per the germline V gene, CDR1 is PRHDT and CDR2 is FYEKMQ (reference sequence). This chain's CDR3 is CASSLAGGIIIGGVIRTYEQYF. CDR3 in DNA: TGTGCCAGCAGCTTGGCAGGGGGTATCATCATCGGCGGCGTAATAAGGACCTACGAGCAGTACTTC.

The chain is built from TRBV19 and TRBJ1-1; D is unresolved. Per the germline V gene, CDR1 is LNHDA and CDR2 is SQIVND (reference sequence). Trimming pared 1 base from V and 0 bases from J, leaving 6 bases between. The CDR3 has 14 residues. The chain's CDR3 is CASSIGPVNTEAFF. The CDR3 DNA follows: TGTGCCAGTAGTATAGGGCCGGTGAACACTGAAGCTTTCTTT. Supplemented by reference TRBV19 and TRBJ1-1, the full variable domain reads DGGITQSPKYLFRKEGQNVTLSCEQNLNHDAMYWYRQDPGQGLRLIYYSQIVNDFQKGDIAEGYSVSREKKESFPLTVTSAQKNPTAFYLCASSIGPVNTEAFFGQGTRLTVV.

This clone came up once. The V gene is TRBV19, the J gene TRBJ2-6; D is uncertain. The germline V gene has CDR1 LNHDA and CDR2 SQIVND (reference sequence). The length of the CDR3 is 16 residues. V was shortened by 4 bases and J by 0 bases, with 10 bases between the two germline ends. The CDR3 coding sequence is TGTGCCAGTAGTACACCTTTGAGCTCTGGGGCCAACGTCCTGACTTTC. Protein: CASSTPLSSGANVLTF.

The chain carries TRBV6-5 and TRBJ1-2; D is perhaps TRBD1 (6 bases). Per the germline V gene, CDR1 is MNHEY and CDR2 is SVGAGI. V lost 6 bases to trimming and J lost 7 bases, with 15 bases between them. This CDR3 has 13 amino acids. The CDR3 bases are TGTGCCAGCAGCGATTCAGGGGCGGGTGGCTACACCTTC. It yields the protein CASSDSGAGGYTF.

The V call is TRBV5-4, the J call TRBJ1-2; 7 bases align to TRBD1. The ends lost 4 bases at V and 2 bases at J; junction bases unmatched: 5. There are 14 residues in the CDR3. Germline CDR1 and CDR2: SGHNT and YYREEE (reference sequence). CDR3 residues: CASSAGGQNYGYTF. The CDR3 DNA is TGTGCCAGCAGCGCGGGGGGACAGAACTATGGCTACACCTTC.

The chain uses TRBV15 and TRBJ1-1; D uncertain. Germline assignment: CDR1 LNHNV and CDR2 YYDKDF (reference sequence). This CDR3 contains 13 residues. Trimming removed 7 bases at V and 1 base at J, with 10 bases between. CDR3 nucleotides: TGTGCCACCATCGGGCAGTCGAACACTGAAGCTTTCTTT. This gives the protein CATIGQSNTEAFF.